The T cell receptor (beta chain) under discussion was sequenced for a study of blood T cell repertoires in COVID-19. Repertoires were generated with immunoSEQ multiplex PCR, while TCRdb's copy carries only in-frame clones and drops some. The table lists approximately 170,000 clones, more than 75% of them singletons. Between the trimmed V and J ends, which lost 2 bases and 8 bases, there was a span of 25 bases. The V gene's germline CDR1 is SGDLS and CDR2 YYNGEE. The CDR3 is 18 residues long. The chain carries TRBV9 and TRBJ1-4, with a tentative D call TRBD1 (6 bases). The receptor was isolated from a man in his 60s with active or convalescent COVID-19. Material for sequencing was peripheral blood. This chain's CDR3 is CASSVRPNVWTAIEKLFF. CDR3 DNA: TGTGCCAGCAGCGTGAGACCCAACGTGTGGACAGCAATCGAAAAACTGTTTTTT.